One sample yielded the 31 T cell receptor beta chains listed below, sequenced in a study of a mutant IDH1 vaccine in newly diagnosed glioma. The time point here: week 11, during vaccination. In every dose of vaccine, 300 ug of mutant IDH1 20-mer peptide was given alongside topical imiquimod. These receptors have no identified antigens. TCRdb's copy holds only in-frame clones and misses some; the assay was immunoSEQ multiplex PCR. The sample holds 30,000 to 45,000 clones, about four fifths seen once. The sequencing here drew on peripheral blood mononuclear cells (PBMCs), taken from a glioma patient whose treatment included an IDH1 peptide vaccine. The source of these receptors is a woman aged 25 to 45 with glioma. Some clones in this sample may be carry-over from other donors' samples.

The J gene is TRBJ1-5, the V gene TRBV6-1; 7 bases match TRBD1. Germline V CDR1 and CDR2: MNHNS, SASEGT. Germline trimming cut 6 bases from V and 3 bases from J; bases unmatched to any gene: 5. The CDR3 has 14 residues. Written as DNA, the CDR3 is TGTGCCAGCAGCTCGACAGGGAACAATCAGCCCCAGCATTTT. It translates to CASSSTGNNQPQHF.

This clone occurred a few times. The rearrangement uses TRBV30 and TRBJ1-1, with D perhaps matching TRBD1 (5 bases). The CDR3 totals 12 residues. Trimming stripped 6 bases from V and 1 base from J, with 9 bases between. The germline CDR1 and CDR2 sequences are GTSNPN and SVGIG (reference sequence). This CDR3 reads CACAGQNTEAFF. In DNA form, the CDR3 reads TGTGCCTGCGCCGGACAGAACACTGAAGCTTTCTTT.

The rearrangement joins TRBV7-4 to TRBJ2-7; 11 positions match TRBD1. Germline V gives CDR1 SGHVT, CDR2 SQSDAQ. Trimming cost V 5 bases and J 5 bases; bases outside gene matches: 8. The CDR3 has 15 residues. The DNA of the CDR3 is TGTGCCAGCAGCGGAGAAGGGACAGGGGGAGACGAGCAGTACTTC. Encoded protein: CASSGEGTGGDEQYF. Using reference TRBV7-4 and TRBJ2-7 for the parts outside the CDR3, the full variable domain is GAGVSQSPRYKVAKRGRDVALRCDSISGHVTLYWYRQTLGQGSEVLTYSQSDAQRDKSGRPSGRFSAERPERSVSTLKIQRTEQGDSAVYLCASSGEGTGGDEQYFGPGTRLTVT.

CDR3 sequence reads: CARPRNGGGETQYF. Written as DNA, the CDR3 is TGTGCCAGACCTAGGAACGGGGGTGGCGAGACCCAGTACTTC. The chain employs TRBV6-4 and TRBJ2-5, with D possibly TRBD2 on 6 matching bases. Trimming took 9 bases from V and 5 from J, leaving 19 bases between them. The CDR3 spans 14 residues. Germline lookup yields CDR1 MRHNA and CDR2 SNTAGT.

This chain joins TRBV11-3 and TRBJ2-2; D call uncertain. Germline CDR1 SGHNT, CDR2 YENEEA. The CDR3 sequence is 12 residues long. The V gene lost 5 bases and the J gene lost 7 bases, with 8 bases spanning the gap. This CDR3 is CASSLDLGELFF. Written as DNA, the CDR3 is TGTGCCAGCAGCCTGGACCTCGGGGAGCTGTTTTTT.

The chain couples TRBV10-3 to TRBJ1-1, with a weak D call TRBD1 (5 bases). Germline CDR1 reads ENHRY; CDR2 reads SYGVKD. With 5 bases removed from V and 4 bases from J, the gap between germline ends came to 14 bases. CDR3 length: 14 amino acids. CDR3 sequence (DNA): TGTGCCATCAGTAAACAGGCGTCAAGCACTGAAGCTTTCTTT. Amino acids: CAISKQASSTEAFF.

The gene calls are TRBV4-1 and TRBJ2-1; D is uncertain. Germline CDR1 MGHRA, CDR2 YSYEKL. V lost 2 bases, J lost 5 bases, and 10 bases lay in between. This CDR3 region has 14 residues. The CDR3 here is CASSQLRLHNEQFF. The DNA for the CDR3 is TGCGCCAGCAGCCAATTACGGCTTCACAATGAGCAGTTCTTC.

The chain links TRBV27 to TRBJ2-1, with TRBD2 identical over 8 bases. Losses at the gene ends were 3 bases for V and 2 bases for J; bases not matched to a gene: 6. The CDR3 loop spans 16 amino acids. CDR1 and CDR2 from the germline V gene are MNHEY and SMNVEV (reference sequence). CDR3 loop: CASSFGAGGAYNEQFF. For the CDR3, the DNA is TGTGCCAGCAGTTTTGGGGCGGGAGGCGCCTACAATGAGCAGTTCTTC.

This chain joins TRBV15 and TRBJ2-6; D gene unclear. Germline-derived CDR1 and CDR2 are LNHNV and YYDKDF (reference sequence). This CDR3 spans 14 amino acids. V dropped 7 bases and J dropped 0 bases, with 7 bases sitting between them. Here the CDR3 DNA reads TGTGCCACCAACACCTACTCTGGGGCCAACGTCCTGACTTTC. This codes for CATNTYSGANVLTF.

The chain uses TRBV6-1 and TRBJ2-3, with 8 bases that match TRBD1. The CDR3 is 14 amino acids. After removal of 3 bases from V and 2 bases from J, the junction contained 1 base not matched to a gene. Germline assignment: CDR1 MNHNS and CDR2 SASEGT. In DNA, the CDR3 is TGTGCCAGCAGTGAGGACAGGGACACAGATACGCAGTATTTT. Its protein is CASSEDRDTDTQYF.

The gene calls are TRBV9 and TRBJ2-1; 10 positions agree with TRBD2. CDR3 length: 13 amino acids. Germline lookup yields CDR1 SGDLS and CDR2 YYNGEE. With V trimmed by 7 bases and J by 6 bases, 4 bases remained unmatched. CDR3 in amino acids: CASGTSALNEQFF. CDR3 in DNA: TGTGCCAGCGGGACTAGCGCCCTCAATGAGCAGTTCTTC.

V gene TRBV10-3 combines with J gene TRBJ2-2; D unresolved. Germline CDR1 and CDR2: ENHRY and SYGVKD. The ends were cut back, 0 bases at V and 1 base at J, with 9 bases in the middle. The CDR3 spans 16 residues. CDR3 sequence: CAISESTVGNTGELFF. CDR3 in DNA: TGTGCCATCAGTGAGTCGACCGTAGGGAACACCGGGGAGCTGTTTTTT.

The V and J genes are TRBV29-1 and TRBJ2-5; D is perhaps TRBD1 or TRBD2 (6 bases each). Looked up from germline, CDR1 is SQVTM and CDR2 is ANQGSEA. Trimming removed 8 bases at V and 6 bases at J, with 22 bases between. This CDR3 comprises 14 residues. CDR3 loop: CSPLANHGGQTQYF. CDR3 DNA sequence: TGCAGCCCCTTAGCAAACCATGGGGGGCAGACCCAGTACTTC.

The genes are TRBV27 and TRBJ2-7; D remains ambiguous. Germline CDR1 reads MNHEY; CDR2 reads SMNVEV (reference sequence). V was pared by 1 base and J by 0 bases, with 10 bases between. This CDR3 is built from 15 residues. The CDR3 coding sequence is TGTGCCAGCAGTTTATTAGCCCCCCCCTCCTACGAGCAGTACTTC. This encodes CASSLLAPPSYEQYF.

The V and J genes are TRBV7-9 and TRBJ2-6; D remains unclear. Germline V CDR1 and CDR2: SEHNR, FQNEAQ (reference sequence). Deletions cut 3 bases from V and 0 bases from J, with 6 bases between. This CDR3 comprises 15 residues. CDR3 DNA: TGTGCCAGCAGCTTGACGGGCTCTGGGGCCAACGTCCTGACTTTC. Translating gives CASSLTGSGANVLTF.

This clone was found once. This CDR3 is CASSQDIGGALGETQYF. CDR3 nucleotides: TGTGCCAGCAGCCAAGATATAGGCGGAGCCCTCGGCGAGACCCAGTACTTC. The chain couples TRBV4-2 to TRBJ2-5; D gene unclear. V gave up 0 bases and J gave up 5 bases, with 19 bases separating them. The CDR3 is 17 residues long. The germline V gene has CDR1 LGHNA and CDR2 YNFKEQ.

The genes are TRBV6-6 and TRBJ1-1; D perhaps matches TRBD1 (5 bases). The germline gives CDR1 MNHNY, CDR2 SVGAGI (reference sequence). The CDR3 runs 13 residues. With 5 bases removed from V and 1 base from J, the gap between germline ends came to 8 bases. Here the CDR3 reads CASSNDRNTEAFF. The CDR3 coding sequence is TGTGCCAGCAGTAATGACAGGAACACTGAAGCTTTCTTT.

The V and J genes are TRBV4-1 and TRBJ2-1, with 7 nucleotides matching TRBD1. The V segment lost 1 base and the J segment 6 bases; nucleotides outside the gene matches: 3. This CDR3 spans 14 amino acids. The germline gives CDR1 MGHRA, CDR2 YSYEKL. The CDR3 here is CASSQVTGFNEQFF. CDR3 DNA sequence: TGCGCCAGCAGCCAAGTGACAGGGTTCAATGAGCAGTTCTTC.

This clone was observed once. The J gene is TRBJ2-7, the V gene TRBV10-1; 9 bases match TRBD1. The V segment lost 4 bases and the J segment 6 bases; nucleotides outside the gene matches: 7. CDR1 is WNHNN, CDR2 SYGVQD, per germline (reference sequence). The CDR3 is 14 residues long. This chain's CDR3 is CASSGQGELSEQYF. For the CDR3, the DNA is TGCGCCAGCAGTGGACAGGGGGAATTAAGCGAGCAGTACTTC.

V gene TRBV27 combines with J gene TRBJ2-1; D is unclear. The CDR3 consists of 12 residues. CDR1 MNHEY and CDR2 SMNVEV come from the germline V gene (reference sequence). Deletions cut 4 bases from V and 4 bases from J, with 5 bases between. CDR3: CASSSLYNEQFF. In DNA, the CDR3 is TGTGCCAGCAGTTCCCTTTACAATGAGCAGTTCTTC.

This chain links TRBV7-9 with TRBJ1-5, with 12 bases that match TRBD1. The ends lost 6 bases at V and 6 bases at J; junction bases unmatched: 6. Germline-derived CDR1 and CDR2 are SEHNR and FQNEAQ (reference sequence). The CDR3 sequence is 15 residues long. CDR3: CASSGTGGESQPQHF. Here the CDR3 DNA reads TGTGCCAGCAGTGGGACAGGGGGCGAGTCTCAGCCCCAGCATTTT.

In nucleotides, the CDR3 is TGTGCCAGCAGTTTAACCGGGACATCCTCCTACTCTGGAAACACCATATATTTT. Residues: CASSLTGTSSYSGNTIYF. The J gene is TRBJ1-3, the V gene TRBV2; D perhaps matches TRBD1 (6 bases). The germline V gene encodes CDR1 SNHLY and CDR2 FYNNEI. V was clipped by 5 bases and J by 0 bases, with 20 bases between them. The CDR3 consists of 18 residues. The variable domain in full, completed from reference TRBV2 and TRBJ1-3, reads EPEVTQTPSHQVTQMGQEVILRCVPISNHLYFYWYRQILGQKVEFLVSFYNNEISEKSEIFDDQFSVERPDGSNFTLKIRSTKLEDSAMYFCASSLTGTSSYSGNTIYFGEGSWLTVV.

The CDR3 region is CASSDWGTGDSEQYF. The CDR3 nucleotides read TGCGCCAGCAGTGATTGGGGGACAGGGGATTCCGAGCAGTACTTC. The chain combines TRBV10-1 with TRBJ2-7; 10 positions match TRBD1. J lost 6 bases, V lost 3 bases, and 8 bases had no gene match. The germline V gene has CDR1 WNHNN and CDR2 SYGVQD (reference sequence). This CDR3 is 15 amino acids long.

The chain has TRBV12-5 and TRBJ1-2; 7 nucleotides match TRBD1. The germline gives CDR1 LGHNT, CDR2 FRNRAP. V shed 3 bases, J shed 4 bases, and the junction held 2 bases outside the gene matches. CDR3 length: 13 residues. As DNA, the CDR3 is TGTGCTAGTGGTTTCGACAGGGCCTATGGCTACACCTTC. Translation: CASGFDRAYGYTF.

This clone is judged medium-sized. The chain uses TRBV7-9 and TRBJ1-1, with D possibly being TRBD1 (5 bases). Trimming removed 1 base at V and 0 bases at J, with 12 bases between. Germline CDR1 is SEHNR and CDR2 is FQNEAQ (reference sequence). This CDR3 is 16 amino acids long. The CDR3 DNA reads as TGTGCCAGCAGCTTAGGCAGGGTGACAATGAACACTGAAGCTTTCTTT. Its translation is CASSLGRVTMNTEAFF.

This chain joins TRBV29-1 and TRBJ1-2; D remains ambiguous. V lost 6 bases and J 0 bases, leaving 8 bases between the germline ends. CDR3 length: 12 amino acids. From germline, CDR1 is SQVTM and CDR2 ANQGSEA. CDR3: CSVTEPNYGYTF. CDR3 sequence (DNA): TGCAGCGTAACAGAACCTAACTATGGCTACACCTTC.

This clone was counted only a few times. The chain carries TRBV7-9 and TRBJ1-1; 7 bases align to TRBD1. J was trimmed by 0 bases and V by 5 bases; bases with no gene match: 6. Germline CDR1 and CDR2: SEHNR and FQNEAQ (reference sequence). The CDR3 consists of 15 residues. The CDR3: CASSKQQGMNTEAFF. CDR3 bases: TGTGCCAGCAGCAAGCAACAGGGGATGAACACTGAAGCTTTCTTT. The complete variable domain, with remaining parts taken from reference TRBV7-9 and TRBJ1-1, reads DTGVSQNPRHKITKRGQNVTFRCDPISEHNRLYWYRQTLGQGPEFLTYFQNEAQLEKSRLLSDRFSAERPKGSFSTLEIQRTEQGDSAMYLCASSKQQGMNTEAFFGQGTRLTVV.

This clone was found once. CDR3 amino acids: CASTPGGGVYGYTF. In nucleotides, the CDR3 is TGTGCCAGCACCCCCGGGGGTGGTGTCTATGGCTACACCTTC. The chain recombines TRBV7-9 with TRBJ1-2, with D tentatively TRBD1 (5 bases). V was trimmed by 7 bases and J by 4 bases, leaving 16 bases between them. Germline values: CDR1 SEHNR, CDR2 FQNEAQ (reference sequence). CDR3 length: 14 amino acids.

DNA of the CDR3: TGTGCCAGCTCACCAGAGGGCTCCTACAATGAGCAGTTCTTC. It translates to CASSPEGSYNEQFF. This chain links TRBV18 with TRBJ2-1, with a weak D call TRBD2 (5 bases). V was clipped by 2 bases and J by 0 bases, with 5 bases between them. This CDR3 spans 14 amino acids. Germline CDR1 and CDR2: KGHSH and LQKENI.

The chain uses TRBV5-6 and TRBJ1-4, with D unclear. The ends were cut back, 2 bases at V and 4 bases at J, with 9 bases in the middle. The CDR3 runs to 14 residues. Germline values: CDR1 SGHDT, CDR2 YYEEEE. The CDR3 protein is CASSLGRVNEKLFF. CDR3 nucleotides: TGTGCCAGCAGCTTAGGACGGGTTAATGAAAAACTGTTTTTT.

The V and J genes are TRBV4-2 and TRBJ2-2, with D possibly TRBD2 on 6 matching bases. Looked up from germline, CDR1 is LGHNA and CDR2 is YNFKEQ. CDR3 length: 16 amino acids. V was clipped by 0 bases and J by 4 bases, with 12 bases between them. The CDR3 coding sequence is TGTGCCAGCAGCCAAGAATTGGGGGAGGTCACCGGGGAGCTGTTTTTT. Translating it yields CASSQELGEVTGELFF.